The rows below give T cell receptor beta chains drawn from one sample of a study of sequential checkpoint blockade in melanoma. The protocol was immunoSEQ multiplex PCR, while the TCRdb copy is restricted to in-frame clones and leaves out a portion. The repertoire holds fewer than 5,500 clones, around 20% seen once, with more than 6.5% in the top ten. The input for sequencing was tumor tissue (inferred from file names), taken from a patient given nivolumab and ipilimumab in sequence. The receptors originated from a human donor with melanoma. CDR3s include the opening cysteine and the closing phenylalanine or tryptophan. The order of the fields is clone size, V gene, D gene, J gene, CDR3 DNA, CDR3 protein. D genes are given only for firm matches. For some rows the clone size is stated as once, few or many, or as a class when expanded; others skip it.

>few|TRBV9|TRBD1|TRBJ2-1
TGTGCCAGCAGCGTAGAGAGGGGGCCAAATGAGCAGTTCTTC
CASSVERGPNEQFF
>many|TRBV7-6|TRBD1|TRBJ1-1
TGTGCCAGCAGCTCCGATGGGACAGGGAACGCTGAAGCTTTCTTT
CASSSDGTGNAEAFF
>NA|TRBV6-8|NA|TRBJ2-7
TGTGCCAGCAGTTATGGGATTTGGACTTCTAATTACGAGCAGTACTTC
CASSYGIWTSNYEQYF
>medium-sized|TRBV11-3|NA|TRBJ2-1
TGTGCCAGCAACCCAGGGGGGGGAAAAAATGAGCAGTTCTTC
CASNPGGGKNEQFF
>NA|TRBV19|NA|TRBJ2-3
TGTGCCAGTAGGGGTCACTTACTAAGCACAGATACGCAGTATTTT
CASRGHLLSTDTQYF
>NA|TRBV14|NA|TRBJ2-7
TGTGCCAGCAGCCGCGGGACAGACTCCTACGAGCAGTACTTC
CASSRGTDSYEQYF
>once|TRBV5-1|NA|TRBJ2-6
TGCGCCAGCAGCTTGGCGGTTGGAGGGTCTGGGGCCAACGTCCTGACTTTC
CASSLAVGGSGANVLTF
>NA|TRBV19|NA|TRBJ2-3
TGTGCCAGCAGGACACGGTCTAGCACAGATACGCAGTATTTT
CASRTRSSTDTQYF
>few|TRBV15|NA|TRBJ2-1
TGTGCCACCGGCGGCGGGGGCCTTAGGTGGGACAATGAGCAGTTCTTC
CATGGGGLRWDNEQFF
>few|TRBV9|NA|TRBJ1-5
TGTGCCAGCAGTCCCGGGAACCTCAATCAGCCCCAGCATTTT
CASSPGNLNQPQHF
>NA|TRBV5-1|NA|TRBJ2-1
TGCGCCAGCAGCTTGGCGGGGAGAGGCGGGGATGAGCAGTTCTTC
CASSLAGRGGDEQFF
>few|TRBV6-8|NA|TRBJ2-5
TGTGCCAGCAGTTACTCGACGATCGGACGACAAGAGACCCAGTACTTC
CASSYSTIGRQETQYF
>NA|TRBV6-8|TRBD2|TRBJ2-5
TGTGCCAGCAGACTTAGCGGGACCTTTTACCAAGAGACCCAGTACTTC
CASRLSGTFYQETQYF
>many|TRBV6-8|NA|TRBJ1-5
TGTGCCAGCAGAGGGGCGGACGTTGGCAATCAGCCCCAGCATTTT
CASRGADVGNQPQHF
>few|TRBV19|NA|TRBJ1-1
TGTGCCAGTAGTATTGGGGGCGGAAACACTGAAGCTTTCTTT
CASSIGGGNTEAFF
>NA|TRBV6-7|NA|TRBJ2-7
TGTGCCAGCAGCACTTCTTACGAGCAGTACTTC
CASSTSYEQYF
>few|TRBV9|TRBD1|TRBJ2-2
TGTGCCAGCAGTCCGACAGGGTTTAACACCGGGGAGCTGTTTTTT
CASSPTGFNTGELFF
>few|TRBV9|TRBD1|TRBJ1-4
TGTGCCAGCGGACAGGGGGGTGAAAAACTGTTTTTT
CASGQGGEKLFF
>NA|TRBV28|NA|TRBJ2-7
TGTGCCAGCAGGTTAAGGGTTAGCTCCTACGAGCAGTACTTC
CASRLRVSSYEQYF
>NA|TRBV30|NA|TRBJ1-4
TGTGCCTGGAGAGTTCAGGGTAATGAAAAACTGTTTTTT
CAWRVQGNEKLFF